Listed below are T cell receptor beta chains from one sample, sequenced in a study of blood T cell repertoires in COVID-19. The table came from immunoSEQ multiplex PCR; TCRdb's copy has only in-frame clones and leaves some out. The repertoire holds 210,000 or so clones, with around 84% as singletons. The sequenced sample was peripheral blood. Every receptor here comes from a man aged 50 to 59 with acute or convalescent COVID-19. Each CDR3 is given with its conserved first and last residue. The order of the fields is V gene, CDR3 protein.

>TRBV19
CASTTHQRDTGELFF
>TRBV6-7
CASSPRTGGRVGNQPQHF
>TRBV29-1
CGVGVTGNPFMMNTEAFF
>TRBV5-8
CASIPPNGVYGYTF
>TRBV13
CASSLDNTDTQYF
>TRBV5-1
CASSTGQDNEQFF
>TRBV10-2
CASSERTGKGDTQYF
>TRBV13
CASSAGNTIYF
>TRBV19
CASSIKTGTRTGELFF
>TRBV7-9
CASSLDSYGYTF
>TRBV5-1
CASSLQGLSGNTIYF
>TRBV19
CASRRTGFNEKLFF
>TRBV18
CASSPTRENTEAFF
>TRBV6-1
CASSEAWAGENTEAFF
>TRBV4-2
CASSHLAGGPPGELFF
>TRBV27
CASSTPSGAVGVEQFF
>TRBV19
CASSIIDRGNNQPQHF
>TRBV6-5
CASSYSFTGIGYGYTF
>TRBV13
CASSLGQNTGELFF
>TRBV5-4
CASSLGSRQETQYF
>TRBV6-1
CASSEVLRISGNTIYF
>TRBV6-1
CASSEGIAGVAGTQYF
>TRBV11-2
CASSLLFYEQYF
>TRBV18
CASSPPKSGWTEAFF
>TRBV5-1
CASSRPSGDNEQFF
>TRBV7-9
CASSDEDSYNSGNTIYF
>TRBV6-1
CASSERSTGGNQPQHF
>TRBV5-1
CASSPRGMNTEAFF
>TRBV5-5
CASSLVAGGNQPQHF
>TRBV30
CAWVRGTSGVNTGELFF
>TRBV10-1
CASSEPSGTPVF
>TRBV6-5
CASSKTGVDTIYF
>TRBV3-1/TRBV3-2
CASSQRGTYGYTF
>TRBV5-4
CASSLGATDLGSMKDLFF
>TRBV14
CASSQGEGNYGYTF
>TRBV25-1
CASSGRGQGLTGELFF
>TRBV29-1
CSVAKGDETQYF
>TRBV6-4
CASSDLQGGEAFF
>TRBV19
CASSLLPTGANQPQHF
>TRBV2
CASSVVGGPGNTIYF
>TRBV10-3
CAISESAGYALGDTEAFF
>TRBV18
CASSPGGQGSYEQYF
>TRBV7-6
CASSRGGGAPTYEQYF
>TRBV5-1
CASSLVAGGAVETQYF
>TRBV2
CASTAGLSNQPQHF
>TRBV14
CASSQVGQAGANVLTF
>TRBV6-5
CRGGGRWMNTEAFF
>TRBV29-1
CSVDLDSAVGGYTF
>TRBV2
CASFSTSSEQYF
>TRBV6-5
CASSYVGGLANYGYTF
>TRBV18
CASSPVGTDTEAFF
>TRBV6-2/TRBV6-3
CASTSSTPRFYGYTF
>TRBV30
CAWKSSGGITGELFF
>TRBV27
CASSSQGADQYGYTF
>TRBV5-1
CASSSSGDNTEAFF
>TRBV2
CASSVGGGEETQYF
>TRBV12-3/TRBV12-4
CASRGQGRPQHF
>TRBV3-1/TRBV3-2
CASSQVFQGEAFF